The 18 T cell receptor beta chains below all came from one sample that was sequenced in a study of technical replicates of blood from a handful of donors. Repertoires were generated with immunoSEQ multiplex PCR, while TCRdb's copy carries only in-frame clones and drops some. The repertoire holds about 72,000 clones, with about nine tenths as singletons. Sequencing was performed on T cells isolated from PBMCs. Source of these receptors: a human donor in good health.

This sequence joins TRBV27 and TRBJ2-7; 9 bases match TRBD1. The germline V gene has CDR1 MNHEY and CDR2 SMNVEV (reference sequence). The CDR3 extends over 14 amino acids. After removal of 5 bases from V and 3 bases from J, the junction contained 5 bases not matched to a gene. In DNA, the CDR3 is TGTGCCAGCAGTCCCGGGACAGGGCTCTACGAGCAGTACTTC. Amino acids: CASSPGTGLYEQYF.

The genes are TRBV29-1 and TRBJ1-2; D is undetermined. CDR1 is SQVTM and CDR2 is ANQGSEA in the germline V gene. This CDR3 is 15 amino acids long. Between the trimmed V and J ends, which lost 1 base and 6 bases, there was a span of 18 bases. CDR3 bases: TGCAGCGTTGAAGGGTGGGAGCACTCGGCGAATGGCTACACCTTC. Protein product: CSVEGWEHSANGYTF.

The chain recombines TRBV11-2 with TRBJ2-1; 10 bases map to TRBD2. Germline loops: CDR1 SGHAT, CDR2 FQNNGV. With 5 bases clipped from V and 4 bases from J, the junction kept 5 bases outside the gene matches. The CDR3 extends over 15 amino acids. The chain's CDR3 is CASSPSGSSYNEQFF. CDR3 sequence (DNA): TGTGCCAGCAGCCCTAGCGGGAGCAGTTACAATGAGCAGTTCTTC.

This clone has more than one count but fewer than ten. The chain combines TRBV2 with TRBJ1-2; D is uncertain. The germline gives CDR1 SNHLY, CDR2 FYNNEI. The germline V and J ends were trimmed by 3 bases and 5 bases, with 16 bases remaining between them. This CDR3 contains 15 residues. The CDR3 is CASSDSSTNVYGYTF. The CDR3 DNA is TGTGCCAGCAGTGATTCGTCGACAAACGTATATGGCTACACCTTC.

The CDR3 sequence: CASSLRGGEQYF. CDR3 in DNA: TGTGCCAGCAGCTTAAGGGGAGGCGAGCAGTACTTC. The chain couples TRBV7-9 to TRBJ2-7; perhaps TRBD2 as D (6 bases). V was pared by 2 bases and J by 6 bases, with 8 bases between. The CDR3 consists of 12 residues. Germline V gene lookup returns CDR1 SEHNR and CDR2 FQNEAQ (reference sequence).

The V gene is TRBV30, the J gene TRBJ2-1; 13 bases are a match to TRBD2. Looked up from germline, CDR1 is GTSNPN and CDR2 is SVGIG (reference sequence). With 3 bases clipped from V and 8 bases from J, the junction kept 4 bases outside the gene matches. The CDR3 sequence is 14 residues long. The CDR3 nucleotides are TGTGCCTGGAGACTAGCGGGAGGGCCAGATGAGCAGTTCTTC. Protein sequence: CAWRLAGGPDEQFF.

This chain joins TRBV19 and TRBJ1-1, with D perhaps TRBD1 (6 bases). CDR1 LNHDA and CDR2 SQIVND come from the germline V gene (reference sequence). This CDR3 is built from 16 residues. V lost 6 bases and J lost 0, with 17 bases in between. CDR3 sequence: CASSGGAGAMNTEAFF. The CDR3 DNA reads TGTGCCAGTAGCGGGGGGGCAGGGGCAATGAACACTGAAGCTTTCTTT.

CDR3 protein: CASSYRFSEQFF. CDR3 sequence (DNA): TGTGCCAGCAGCTACCGCTTCAGTGAGCAGTTCTTC. The chain recombines TRBV11-3 with TRBJ2-1, with D uncertain. The germline gives CDR1 SGHNT, CDR2 YENEEA. Trimming left V 4 bases short and J 9 bases short, with 10 bases between. CDR3 length: 12 amino acids.

The genes are TRBV7-6 and TRBJ2-1, with 10 bases lining up with TRBD2. V shed 0 bases and J 9 bases; nucleotides not matched to a gene: 8. Germline CDR1 SGHVS, CDR2 FNYEAQ. The CDR3 runs to 16 residues. The CDR3 protein is CASSLAVSSGSTEQFF. DNA for the CDR3: TGTGCCAGCAGCTTAGCGGTGTCTAGCGGGAGTACTGAGCAGTTCTTC.

CDR3 sequence (DNA): TGTGCCAGCAGCCAAACAGGGGGTGAAGCTTTCTTT. Amino acid sequence: CASSQTGGEAFF. The chain joins TRBV28 to TRBJ1-1; 8 nucleotides agree with TRBD1. With V trimmed by 6 bases and J by 7 bases, 4 bases remained unmatched. The V gene's germline CDR1 is MDHEN and CDR2 SYDVKM. The CDR3 spans 12 residues.

The rearrangement joins TRBV6-1 to TRBJ2-2; the match to TRBD2 covers 10 bases. The CDR3 is 16 amino acids. V lost 3 bases, J lost 6 bases, and 7 bases stayed unmatched. The germline V gene encodes CDR1 MNHNS and CDR2 SASEGT. CDR3 nucleotide sequence: TGTGCCAGCAGTGATCGGGGGAGCGGGAGGGCCGGGGAGCTGTTTTTT. This gives the protein CASSDRGSGRAGELFF.

CDR3 protein: CASSYAGGYHNEQFF. CDR3 nucleotides: TGTGCCAGCAGCTACGCAGGGGGGTACCACAATGAGCAGTTCTTC. This chain uses TRBV7-8 with TRBJ2-1; D is possibly TRBD1 (7 bases). V gave up 4 bases and J gave up 5 bases, with 15 bases separating them. CDR1 and CDR2 (germline): SGHVS, FQNEAQ. This CDR3 is 15 amino acids long.

The chain carries TRBV18 and TRBJ1-5; a weak D match, TRBD1 (5 bases). CDR1 KGHSH and CDR2 LQKENI come from the germline V gene. V lost 2 bases and J lost 5, with 7 bases in between. The CDR3 extends over 13 amino acids. The CDR3 region has the DNA TGTGCCAGCTCACCAGGACAAGATCAGCCCCAGCATTTT. Translated, it gives CASSPGQDQPQHF.

The chain recombines TRBV12-5 with TRBJ2-1; TRBD2 matches 12 bases. The CDR3 length is 16 residues. Germline CDR1 and CDR2: LGHNT and FRNRAP. Trimming took 7 bases from V and 2 from J; bases not matched to a gene: 6. Here the CDR3 DNA reads TGTGCTAGTGACAAACTAGCGGGAGGTGCCTACAATGAGCAGTTCTTC. Its translation is CASDKLAGGAYNEQFF.

The count of this clone is one. The chain employs TRBV19 and TRBJ2-1; 9 nucleotides line up with TRBD2. The CDR3 contains 15 residues. Germline V lookup: CDR1 LNHDA, CDR2 SQIVND (reference sequence). Unmatched junction bases numbered 6, after V lost 2 bases and J lost 7 bases. CDR3 bases: TGTGCCAGTAGTATATCAGCGGGAGGTGATAATGAGCAGTTCTTC. Its protein product is CASSISAGGDNEQFF.

The DNA for the CDR3 is TGTGCCAGCAGCCAAGATTCCTTCAGGGTTGGGGCTTTCTTT. Amino acids: CASSQDSFRVGAFF. The chain combines TRBV4-2 with TRBJ1-1, with D possibly matching TRBD1 (5 bases). The CDR3 contains 14 residues. Germline V gene sequence: CDR1 LGHNA, CDR2 YNFKEQ. Trimming took 0 bases from V and 11 from J, leaving 16 bases between them.

The chain carries TRBV5-1 and TRBJ1-5; D remains ambiguous. Per the germline V gene, CDR1 is SGHRS and CDR2 is YFSETQ. The CDR3 runs 14 residues. Trimming took 1 base from V and 6 from J, leaving 11 bases between them. The CDR3, as DNA: TGCGCCAGCAGCTTGAGCGGAGGCGGTCAGCCCCAGCATTTT. This sequence encodes CASSLSGGGQPQHF.

The chain links TRBV5-4 to TRBJ2-1; D gene ambiguous. CDR3 length: 15 residues. The germline V gene has CDR1 SGHNT and CDR2 YYREEE (reference sequence). The V end was cut by 1 base, the J end by 2 bases, with 10 bases between. As DNA, the CDR3 is TGTGCCAGCAGCTTGAAAACATTGCCCTACAATGAGCAGTTCTTC. This gives the protein CASSLKTLPYNEQFF.